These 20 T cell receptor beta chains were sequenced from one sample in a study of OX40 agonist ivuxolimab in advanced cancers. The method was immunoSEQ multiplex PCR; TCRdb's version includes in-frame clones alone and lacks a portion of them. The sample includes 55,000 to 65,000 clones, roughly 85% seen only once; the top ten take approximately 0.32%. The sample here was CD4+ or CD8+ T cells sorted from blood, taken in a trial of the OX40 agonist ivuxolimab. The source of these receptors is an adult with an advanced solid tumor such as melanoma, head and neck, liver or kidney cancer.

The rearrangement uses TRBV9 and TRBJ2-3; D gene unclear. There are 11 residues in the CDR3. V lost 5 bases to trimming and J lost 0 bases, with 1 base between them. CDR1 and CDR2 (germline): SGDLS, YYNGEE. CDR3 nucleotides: TGTGCCAGCAGAAGCACAGATACGCAGTATTTT. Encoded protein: CASRSTDTQYF.

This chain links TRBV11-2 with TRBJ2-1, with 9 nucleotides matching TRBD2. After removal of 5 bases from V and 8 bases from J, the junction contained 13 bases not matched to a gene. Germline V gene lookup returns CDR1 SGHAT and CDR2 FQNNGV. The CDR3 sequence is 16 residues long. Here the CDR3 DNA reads TGTGCCAGCAGCCCCTATTCGCGGGGGGGCTGGGATGAGCAGTTCTTC. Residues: CASSPYSRGGWDEQFF.

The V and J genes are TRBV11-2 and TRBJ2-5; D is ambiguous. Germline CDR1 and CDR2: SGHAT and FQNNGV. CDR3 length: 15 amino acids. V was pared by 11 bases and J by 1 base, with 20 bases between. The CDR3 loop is CAEPLGSDSQETQYF. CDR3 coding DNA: TGTGCCGAGCCCCTCGGCAGCGACTCCCAAGAGACCCAGTACTTC. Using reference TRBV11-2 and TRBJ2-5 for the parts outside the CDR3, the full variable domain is EAGVAQSPRYKIIEKRQSVAFWCNPISGHATLYWYQQILGQGPKLLIQFQNNGVVDDSQLPKDRFSAERLKGVDSTLKIQPAKLEDSAVYLCAEPLGSDSQETQYFGPGTRLLVL.

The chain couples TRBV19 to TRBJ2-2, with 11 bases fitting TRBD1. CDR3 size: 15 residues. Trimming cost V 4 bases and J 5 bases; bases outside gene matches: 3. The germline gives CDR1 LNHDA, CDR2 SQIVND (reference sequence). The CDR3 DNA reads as TGTGCCAGTAGTACGGACAGGGGGCAGACCGGGGAGCTGTTTTTT. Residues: CASSTDRGQTGELFF.

The CDR3 loop is CASSIDRGGTNEKLFF. The DNA for the CDR3 is TGTGCCAGTAGTATAGATAGGGGCGGAACTAATGAAAAACTGTTTTTT. The chain uses TRBV19 and TRBJ1-4; tentative D call: TRBD1 (5 bases). The CDR3 is 16 residues long. V was clipped by 0 bases and J by 1 base, with 9 bases between them. Germline CDR1 reads LNHDA; CDR2 reads SQIVND (reference sequence).

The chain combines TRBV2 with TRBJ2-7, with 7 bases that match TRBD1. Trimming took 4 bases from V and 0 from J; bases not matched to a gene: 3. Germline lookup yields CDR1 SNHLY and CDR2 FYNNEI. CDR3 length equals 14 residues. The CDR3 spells CASSGGQYSYEQYF. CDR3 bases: TGTGCCAGCAGTGGGGGACAGTACTCCTACGAGCAGTACTTC.

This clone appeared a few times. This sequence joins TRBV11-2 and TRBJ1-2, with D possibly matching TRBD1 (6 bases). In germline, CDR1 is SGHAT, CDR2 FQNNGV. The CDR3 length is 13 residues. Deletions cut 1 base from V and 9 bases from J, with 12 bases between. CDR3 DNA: TGTGCCAGCAGCTTAGGACAGGCCGTCAGCTACACCTTC. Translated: CASSLGQAVSYTF.

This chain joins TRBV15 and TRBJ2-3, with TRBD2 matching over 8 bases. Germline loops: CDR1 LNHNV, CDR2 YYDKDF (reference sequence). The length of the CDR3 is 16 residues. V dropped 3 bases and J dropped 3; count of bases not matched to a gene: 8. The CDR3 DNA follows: TGTGCCACCAGCAGCCGGGGGGGCACAGCGACAGATACGCAGTATTTT. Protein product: CATSSRGGTATDTQYF. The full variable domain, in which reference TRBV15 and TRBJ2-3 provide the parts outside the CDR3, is DAMVIQNPRYQVTQFGKPVTLSCSQTLNHNVMYWYQQKSSQAPKLLFHYYDKDFNNEADTPDNFQSRRPNTSFCFLDIRSPGLGDTAMYLCATSSRGGTATDTQYFGPGTRLTVL.

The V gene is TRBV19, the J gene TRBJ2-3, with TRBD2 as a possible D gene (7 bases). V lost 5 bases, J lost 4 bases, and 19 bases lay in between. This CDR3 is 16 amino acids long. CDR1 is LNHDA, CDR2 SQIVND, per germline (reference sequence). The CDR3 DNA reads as TGTGCCAGTAGTTCCCCCGGGGGGCCCAGCGCAGATACGCAGTATTTT. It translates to CASSSPGGPSADTQYF.

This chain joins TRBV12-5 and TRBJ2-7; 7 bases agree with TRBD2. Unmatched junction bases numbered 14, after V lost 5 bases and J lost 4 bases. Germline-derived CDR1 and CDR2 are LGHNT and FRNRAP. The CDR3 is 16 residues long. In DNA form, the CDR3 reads TGTGCTAGTGGTCCTACCCATAGCGGGCGGGCGTACGAGCAGTACTTC. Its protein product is CASGPTHSGRAYEQYF.

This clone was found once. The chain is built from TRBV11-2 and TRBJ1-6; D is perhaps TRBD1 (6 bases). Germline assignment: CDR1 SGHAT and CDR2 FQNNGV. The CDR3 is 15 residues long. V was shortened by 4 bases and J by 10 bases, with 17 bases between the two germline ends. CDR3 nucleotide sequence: TGTGCCAGCAGCTACAACAGGGTTCTAGAATCACCCCTCCACTTT. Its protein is CASSYNRVLESPLHF.

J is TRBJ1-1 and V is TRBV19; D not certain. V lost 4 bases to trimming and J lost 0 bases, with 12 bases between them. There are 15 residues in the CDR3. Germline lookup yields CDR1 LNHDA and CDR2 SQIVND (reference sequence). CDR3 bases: TGTGCCAGTAGTAAACCAGAAGTCTTGAACACTGAAGCTTTCTTT. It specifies CASSKPEVLNTEAFF.

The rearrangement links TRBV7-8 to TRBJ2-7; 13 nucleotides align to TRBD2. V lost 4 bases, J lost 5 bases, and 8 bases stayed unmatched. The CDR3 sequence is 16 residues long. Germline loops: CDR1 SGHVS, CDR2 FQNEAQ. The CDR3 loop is CASSSKRLAGGDEQYF. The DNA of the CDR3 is TGTGCCAGCAGCTCCAAACGACTAGCGGGGGGCGACGAGCAGTACTTC. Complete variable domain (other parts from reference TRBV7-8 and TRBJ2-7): GAGVSQSPRYKVAKRGQDVALRCDPISGHVSLFWYQQALGQGPEFLTYFQNEAQLDKSGLPSDRFFAERPEGSVSTLKIQRTQQEDSAVYLCASSSKRLAGGDEQYFGPGTRLTVT.

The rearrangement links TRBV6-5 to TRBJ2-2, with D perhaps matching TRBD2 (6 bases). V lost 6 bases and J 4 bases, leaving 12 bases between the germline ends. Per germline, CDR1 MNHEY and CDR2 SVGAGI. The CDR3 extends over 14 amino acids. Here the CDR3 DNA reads TGTGCCAGCAGCCGGTTGGGGGGCACCGGGGAGCTGTTTTTT. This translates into CASSRLGGTGELFF.

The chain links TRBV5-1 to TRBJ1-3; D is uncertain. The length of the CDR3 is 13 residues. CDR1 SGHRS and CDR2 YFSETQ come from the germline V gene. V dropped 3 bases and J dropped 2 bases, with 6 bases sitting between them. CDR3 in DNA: TGCGCCAGCAGCTCGGAAGCTGGAAACACCATATATTTT. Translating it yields CASSSEAGNTIYF.

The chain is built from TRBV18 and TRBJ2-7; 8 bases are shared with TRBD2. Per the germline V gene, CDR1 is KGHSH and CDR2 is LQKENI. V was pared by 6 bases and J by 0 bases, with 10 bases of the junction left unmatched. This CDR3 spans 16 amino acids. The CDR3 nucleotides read TGTGCCAGCTCGCCCACACTAGCGGCGAGCTCCTACGAGCAGTACTTC. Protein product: CASSPTLAASSYEQYF. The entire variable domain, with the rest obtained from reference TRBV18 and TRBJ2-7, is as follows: NAGVMQNPRHLVRRRGQEARLRCSPMKGHSHVYWYRQLPEEGLKFMVYLQKENIIDESGMPKERFSAEFPKEGPSILRIQQVVRGDSAAYFCASSPTLAASSYEQYFGPGTRLTVT.

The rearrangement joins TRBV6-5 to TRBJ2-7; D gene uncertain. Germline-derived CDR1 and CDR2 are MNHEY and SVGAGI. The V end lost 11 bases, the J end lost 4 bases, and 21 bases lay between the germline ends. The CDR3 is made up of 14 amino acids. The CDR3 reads CAGYTNRHTYEQYF. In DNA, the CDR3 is TGTGCCGGCTATACGAACCGACACACTTACGAGCAGTACTTC.

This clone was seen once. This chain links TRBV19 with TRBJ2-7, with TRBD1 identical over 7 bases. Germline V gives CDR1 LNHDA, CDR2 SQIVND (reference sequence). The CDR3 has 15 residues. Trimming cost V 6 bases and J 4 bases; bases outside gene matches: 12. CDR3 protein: CASSPWGQTMYEQYF. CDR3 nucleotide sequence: TGTGCCAGTAGCCCGTGGGGACAGACAATGTACGAGCAGTACTTC.

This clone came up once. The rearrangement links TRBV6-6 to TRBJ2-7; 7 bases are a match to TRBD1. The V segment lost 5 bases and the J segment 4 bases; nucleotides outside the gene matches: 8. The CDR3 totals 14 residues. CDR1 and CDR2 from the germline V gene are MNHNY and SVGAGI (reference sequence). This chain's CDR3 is CASSTRTGIYEQYF. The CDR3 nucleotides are TGTGCCAGCAGTACGAGGACAGGAATTTACGAGCAGTACTTC.

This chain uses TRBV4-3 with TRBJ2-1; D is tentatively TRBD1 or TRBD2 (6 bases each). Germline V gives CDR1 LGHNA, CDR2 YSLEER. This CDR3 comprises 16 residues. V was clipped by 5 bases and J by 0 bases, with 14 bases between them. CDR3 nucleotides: TGCGCCAGCAGCTACCACGGGGGCCTCTCCTACAATGAGCAGTTCTTC. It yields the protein CASSYHGGLSYNEQFF.